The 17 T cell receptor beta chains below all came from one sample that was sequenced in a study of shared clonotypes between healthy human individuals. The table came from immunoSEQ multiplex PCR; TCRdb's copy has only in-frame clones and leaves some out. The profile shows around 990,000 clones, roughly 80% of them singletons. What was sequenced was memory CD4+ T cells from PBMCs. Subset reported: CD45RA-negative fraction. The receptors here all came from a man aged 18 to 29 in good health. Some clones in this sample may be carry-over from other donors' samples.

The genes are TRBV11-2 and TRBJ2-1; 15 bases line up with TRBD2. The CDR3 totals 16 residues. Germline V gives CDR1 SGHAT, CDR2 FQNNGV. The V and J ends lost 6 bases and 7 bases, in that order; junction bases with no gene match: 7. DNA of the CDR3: TGTGCCAGCAGACCCGGACTAGCGGGAGGGAGGAATGAGCAGTTCTTC. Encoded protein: CASRPGLAGGRNEQFF. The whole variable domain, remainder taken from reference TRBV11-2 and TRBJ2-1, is EAGVAQSPRYKIIEKRQSVAFWCNPISGHATLYWYQQILGQGPKLLIQFQNNGVVDDSQLPKDRFSAERLKGVDSTLKIQPAKLEDSAVYLCASRPGLAGGRNEQFFGPGTRLTVL.

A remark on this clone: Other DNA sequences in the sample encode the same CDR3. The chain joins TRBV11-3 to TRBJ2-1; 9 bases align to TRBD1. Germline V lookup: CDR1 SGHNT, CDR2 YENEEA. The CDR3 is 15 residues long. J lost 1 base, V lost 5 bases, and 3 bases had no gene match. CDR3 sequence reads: CASSPGQGSYNEQFF. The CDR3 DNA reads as TGTGCCAGCAGCCCGGGACAGGGTTCCTACAATGAGCAGTTCTTC.

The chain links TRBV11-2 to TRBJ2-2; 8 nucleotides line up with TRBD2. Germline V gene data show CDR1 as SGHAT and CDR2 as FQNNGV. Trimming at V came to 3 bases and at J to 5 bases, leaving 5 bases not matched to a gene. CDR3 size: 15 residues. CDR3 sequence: CASSFAPGGTGELFF. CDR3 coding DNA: TGTGCCAGCAGCTTTGCTCCGGGAGGGACCGGGGAGCTGTTTTTT.

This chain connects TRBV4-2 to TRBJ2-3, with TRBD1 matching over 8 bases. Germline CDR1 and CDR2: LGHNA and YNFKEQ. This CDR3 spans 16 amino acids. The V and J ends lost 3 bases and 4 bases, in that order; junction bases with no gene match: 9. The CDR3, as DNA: TGTGCCAGCAGCCACGTGGGTGGGGACAGGCCAGATACGCAGTATTTT. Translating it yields CASSHVGGDRPDTQYF.

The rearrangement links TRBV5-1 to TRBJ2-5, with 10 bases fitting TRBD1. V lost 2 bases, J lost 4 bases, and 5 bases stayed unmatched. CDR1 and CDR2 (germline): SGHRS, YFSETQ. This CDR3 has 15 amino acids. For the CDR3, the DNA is TGCGCCAGCAGCTTAGGGACAGGGGACGCAGAGACCCAGTACTTC. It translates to CASSLGTGDAETQYF.

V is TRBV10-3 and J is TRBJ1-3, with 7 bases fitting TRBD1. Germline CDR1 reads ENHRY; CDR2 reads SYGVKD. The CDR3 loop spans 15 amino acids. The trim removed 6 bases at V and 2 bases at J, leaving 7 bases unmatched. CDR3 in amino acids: CAISRKTGTGNTIYF. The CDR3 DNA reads TGTGCCATCAGCAGAAAGACAGGGACTGGAAACACCATATATTTT.

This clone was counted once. The CDR3 sequence is CASSWELRRANYGYTF. Written as DNA, the CDR3 is TGCGCCAGCAGCTGGGAACTCAGGAGAGCTAACTATGGCTACACCTTC. The chain uses TRBV5-1 and TRBJ1-2; no reliable D call. The V end lost 3 bases, the J end lost 0 bases, and 15 bases lay between the germline ends. Per germline, CDR1 SGHRS and CDR2 YFSETQ. The length of the CDR3 is 16 residues. Supplemented by reference TRBV5-1 and TRBJ1-2, the full variable domain reads KAGVTQTPRYLIKTRGQQVTLSCSPISGHRSVSWYQQTPGQGLQFLFEYFSETQRNKGNFPGRFSGRQFSNSRSEMNVSTLELGDSALYLCASSWELRRANYGYTFGSGTRLTVV.

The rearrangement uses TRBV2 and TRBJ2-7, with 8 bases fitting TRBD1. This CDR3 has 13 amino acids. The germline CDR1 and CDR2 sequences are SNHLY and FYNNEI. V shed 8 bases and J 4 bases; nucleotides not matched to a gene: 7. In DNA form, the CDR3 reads TGTGCCAGCTGGGCAGGGGGCGTTTACGAGCAGTACTTC. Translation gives CASWAGGVYEQYF.

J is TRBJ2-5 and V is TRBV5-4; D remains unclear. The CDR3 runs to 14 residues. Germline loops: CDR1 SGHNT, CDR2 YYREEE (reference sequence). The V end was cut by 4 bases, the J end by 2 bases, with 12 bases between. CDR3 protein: CASSRAVGQETQYF. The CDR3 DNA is TGTGCCAGCAGCCGGGCGGTCGGGCAAGAGACCCAGTACTTC. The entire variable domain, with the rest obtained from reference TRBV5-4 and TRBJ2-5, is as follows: ETGVTQSPTHLIKTRGQQVTLRCSSQSGHNTVSWYQQALGQGPQFIFQYYREEENGRGNFPPRFSGLQFPNYSSELNVNALELDDSALYLCASSRAVGQETQYFGPGTRLLVL.

The CDR3 loop is CASRPRLAGGGKQFF. The CDR3 DNA reads as TGTGCCAGCAGGCCCCGACTAGCGGGAGGGGGGAAGCAGTTCTTC. This rearrangement joins TRBV7-8 to TRBJ2-1; 14 nucleotides agree with TRBD2. Germline CDR1 SGHVS, CDR2 FQNEAQ. This CDR3 comprises 15 residues. The J segment lost 11 bases and the V segment lost 6 bases, leaving 9 bases of the junction unmatched.

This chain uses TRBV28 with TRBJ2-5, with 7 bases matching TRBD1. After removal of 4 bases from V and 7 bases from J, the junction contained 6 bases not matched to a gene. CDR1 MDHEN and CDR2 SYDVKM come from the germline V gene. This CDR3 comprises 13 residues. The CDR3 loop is CASSSGGSGTQYF. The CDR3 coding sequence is TGTGCCAGCAGTTCAGGGGGATCGGGGACCCAGTACTTC.

CDR3 sequence reads: CASSNVGAVDNEAFF. DNA for the CDR3: TGTGCCAGCAGCAACGTGGGGGCAGTTGATAATGAAGCTTTCTTT. The J gene is TRBJ1-1, the V gene TRBV2, with D perhaps matching TRBD1 (6 bases). The CDR3 runs 15 residues. Germline V gene data show CDR1 as SNHLY and CDR2 as FYNNEI. Trimming stripped 6 bases from V and 7 bases from J, with 21 bases between.

The CDR3 loop is CASSLKTGPPNQPQHF. In DNA, the CDR3 is TGCGCCAGCAGCTTGAAGACAGGGCCTCCTAATCAGCCCCAGCATTTT. The chain employs TRBV5-1 and TRBJ1-5; TRBD1 agrees at 7 bases. V was pared by 1 base and J by 4 bases, with 8 bases of the junction left unmatched. CDR1 and CDR2 (germline): SGHRS, YFSETQ. CDR3 length: 16 amino acids.

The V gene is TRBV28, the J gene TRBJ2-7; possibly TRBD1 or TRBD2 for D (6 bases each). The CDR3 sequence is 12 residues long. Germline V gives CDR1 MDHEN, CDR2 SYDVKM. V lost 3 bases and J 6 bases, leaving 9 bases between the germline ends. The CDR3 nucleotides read TGTGCCAGCAGTTTCAGGGGAGGCGAGCAGTACTTC. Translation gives CASSFRGGEQYF.

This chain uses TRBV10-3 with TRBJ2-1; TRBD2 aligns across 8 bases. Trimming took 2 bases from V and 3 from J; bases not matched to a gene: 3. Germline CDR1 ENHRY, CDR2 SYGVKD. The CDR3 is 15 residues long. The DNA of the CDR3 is TGTGCCATCAGTGAGAAAAGCGGGAGCTACAATGAGCAGTTCTTC. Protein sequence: CAISEKSGSYNEQFF.

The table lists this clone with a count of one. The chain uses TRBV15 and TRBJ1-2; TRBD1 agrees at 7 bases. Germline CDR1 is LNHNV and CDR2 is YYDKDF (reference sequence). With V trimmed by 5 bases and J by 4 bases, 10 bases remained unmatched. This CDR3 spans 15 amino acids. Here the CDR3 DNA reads TGTGCCACCAGCCCGAGTCCGACAGGGCGCTATGGCTACACCTTC. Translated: CATSPSPTGRYGYTF.

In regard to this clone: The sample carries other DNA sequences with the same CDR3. The CDR3 loop is CASSPGVQETQYF. Written as DNA, the CDR3 is TGTGCCAGCTCACCAGGAGTCCAAGAGACCCAGTACTTC. The genes are TRBV18 and TRBJ2-5, with D unclear. The CDR3 is 13 amino acids. The V gene's germline CDR1 is KGHSH and CDR2 LQKENI. V shed 2 bases and J shed 1 base, with 5 bases lying between them.